This T cell receptor beta chain was captured in a study of shared clonotypes between healthy human individuals. V gave up 5 bases and J gave up 5 bases, with 12 bases separating them. The germline V gene has CDR1 MNHEY and CDR2 SVGAGI. This CDR3 region has 13 residues. Study-wide results and limits: Inspection by rarefaction showed sorted-subset sequencing to be incomplete despite large depth. Estimated richness values were generally larger in naive subsets than in memory subsets. The researchers took only blood, and tissue repertoires probably look different. Among non-shared clonotypes, generation probabilities were lower than among those shared by all four donors.

Naive CD8 cells comprised CD45RO-negative, CCR7-positively selected cells, excluding terminally differentiated effector memory CD45RA+ cells. Assay used: immunoSEQ multiplex PCR; TCRdb lists only in-frame clones, some missing. The sample has millions of clones; approximately 95% are singletons. Comment on this clone: Its antigen remains unknown.

The sequenced sample consisted of naive CD8+ T cells sorted from blood. The sequence was collected from a man aged 18 to 29 in good health. The chain combines TRBV6-5 with TRBJ2-5; D possibly uses TRBD1 or TRBD2 (5 bases each). For the CDR3, the DNA is TGTGCCAGCAGTCCTATGGGGGTGGAGACCCAGTACTTC. Amino acid sequence: CASSPMGVETQYF.